A single sample is the source of the 4 T cell receptor beta chains below, sequenced in a study of blood T cell repertoires in COVID-19. Clones were read by immunoSEQ multiplex PCR, and TCRdb kept only the in-frame ones, dropping some. The sample consists of roughly 300,000 clones, 65% to 85% of them appearing once. Sequenced sample: peripheral blood. The origin of the receptors is a human donor with COVID-19, enrolled during active disease. The donor label of this sample is uncertain.

The chain links TRBV12-3 or TRBV12-4 to TRBJ2-1, with 7 bases fitting TRBD2. This CDR3 is built from 13 residues. V lost 9 bases, J lost 7 bases, and 9 bases stayed unmatched. CDR3 sequence: CASTGGPPNEQFF. As DNA, the CDR3 is TGTGCCAGTACGGGAGGACCGCCTAATGAGCAGTTCTTC.

CDR3 DNA: TGTGCCAGCAGCTTGGGGGAGGGCTATGGCTACACCTTC. Its translation is CASSLGEGYGYTF. The V call is TRBV7-3, the J call TRBJ1-2; tentative D call: TRBD1 (5 bases). This CDR3 contains 13 residues. Trimming removed 3 bases from V and 4 bases from J, with 9 bases in between. The V gene's germline CDR1 is SGHTA and CDR2 FQGTGA. Complete variable domain (other parts from reference TRBV7-3 and TRBJ1-2): GAGVSQTPSNKVTEKGKYVELRCDPISGHTALYWYRQSLGQGPEFLIYFQGTGAADDSGLPNDRFFAVRPEGSVSTLKIQRTERGDSAVYLCASSLGEGYGYTFGSGTRLTVV.

This clone was observed a handful of times. V and J are TRBV30 and TRBJ2-3, with D hard to call. Germline CDR1 and CDR2: GTSNPN and SVGIG (reference sequence). This CDR3 is 14 amino acids long. Trimming took off 2 bases at V and 6 bases at J, with 15 bases between the two ends. The DNA for the CDR3 is TGTGCCTGGAGTAATAATCCGGGTGGGGATACGCAGTATTTT. Protein: CAWSNNPGGDTQYF. Full variable domain (outside the CDR3, taken from reference TRBV30 and TRBJ2-3): SQTIHQWPATLVQPVGSPLSLECTVEGTSNPNLYWYRQAAGRGLQLLFYSVGIGQISSEVPQNLSASRPQDRQFILSSKKLLLSDSGFYLCAWSNNPGGDTQYFGPGTRLTVL.

Regarding this clone: Additional DNA sequences in this sample encode the identical CDR3. This chain uses TRBV6-5 with TRBJ1-1; D not resolved. V lost 2 bases and J lost 4, with 8 bases in between. Germline loops: CDR1 MNHEY, CDR2 SVGAGI. The CDR3 is 13 residues long. CDR3 nucleotide sequence: TGTGCCAGCAGTTACAGCGGGGTCACTGAAGCTTTCTTT. Translated, it gives CASSYSGVTEAFF.